The 14 T cell receptor beta chains presented below share a single source sample, sequenced in a study of persistence of HIV-infected CD4 T cells. The immunoSEQ assay was version 4, run in survey mode. Sequenced by immunoSEQ multiplex PCR; TCRdb stores in-frame clones only, minus some. Of about 36,000 clones in the sample, more than 75% are singletons; the top ten hold about 5%. Cells were stimulated with overlapping HIV-1 Gag 15-mer peptides. Sorted nonresponding memory CD4+ T cells were CD40L-negative, CD69-negative, CD45RO-high. No cognate antigen is known for these TCRs. This specimen consisted of cultured CD4+ T cells from PBMCs, obtained from a patient who received antiretroviral therapy. These receptors came from an adult with HIV. The donor label of this sample is uncertain.

This clone was seen only a few times. The chain employs TRBV28 and TRBJ2-1; perhaps TRBD1 as D (5 bases). The germline gives CDR1 MDHEN, CDR2 SYDVKM. CDR3 length: 14 residues. The V and J ends lost 7 bases and 8 bases respectively, with 18 bases between them. CDR3 nucleotides: TGTGCCAGCAATAAGGCAGGGCCCGCGGATGAGCAGTTCTTC. Encoded protein: CASNKAGPADEQFF.

The chain couples TRBV10-1 to TRBJ1-2; TRBD1 matches 9 bases. Germline V lookup: CDR1 WNHNN, CDR2 SYGVQD (reference sequence). The length of the CDR3 is 13 residues. Losses at the gene ends were 5 bases for V and 3 bases for J; bases not matched to a gene: 1. Written as DNA, the CDR3 is TGCGCCAGCAGTCGGGACAGGGACTATGGCTACACCTTC. Encoded protein: CASSRDRDYGYTF.

The chain uses TRBV5-1 and TRBJ2-1; 9 bases are a match to TRBD1. CDR3 length: 15 residues. V lost 0 bases and J lost 2; bases outside the gene matches: 0. Germline loops: CDR1 SGHRS, CDR2 YFSETQ. CDR3 sequence reads: CASSLGTGAYNEQFF. CDR3 in DNA: TGCGCCAGCAGCTTGGGGACAGGGGCCTACAATGAGCAGTTCTTC. Drawing the rest from reference TRBV5-1 and TRBJ2-1, the complete variable domain is KAGVTQTPRYLIKTRGQQVTLSCSPISGHRSVSWYQQTPGQGLQFLFEYFSETQRNKGNFPGRFSGRQFSNSRSEMNVSTLELGDSALYLCASSLGTGAYNEQFFGPGTRLTVL.

The chain joins TRBV3-1 (or the pseudogene TRBV3-2) to TRBJ2-2; no clear D. Germline V CDR1 and CDR2: LGHDT, YNNKEL (reference sequence). The CDR3 extends over 16 amino acids. Trimming took off 2 bases at V and 2 bases at J, with 12 bases between the two ends. CDR3: CASSQRRIKNTGELFF. CDR3 DNA: TGTGCCAGCAGCCAAAGGCGGATCAAAAACACCGGGGAGCTGTTTTTT.

The V call is TRBV18, the J call TRBJ2-2; D is unclear. The CDR3 length is 14 residues. V lost 3 bases and J 1 base, leaving 6 bases between the germline ends. Germline CDR1 is KGHSH and CDR2 is LQKENI. CDR3 sequence (DNA): TGTGCCAGCTCACCCGCCGGGAACACCGGGGAGCTGTTTTTT. It is translated as CASSPAGNTGELFF.

The chain carries TRBV28 and TRBJ2-3; 16 positions match TRBD2. The CDR3 has 18 residues. The germline gives CDR1 MDHEN, CDR2 SYDVKM. The junction had 7 bases not matched to a gene; V was cut back by 2 bases and J by 5 bases. CDR3 nucleotides: TGTGCCAGCAGTTTAAGGGGACTAGCGGGGGGGCAGGGAGATACGCAGTATTTT. Its protein product is CASSLRGLAGGQGDTQYF.

This chain joins TRBV7-8 and TRBJ2-1, with D possibly matching TRBD2 (6 bases). The germline gives CDR1 SGHVS, CDR2 FQNEAQ. The CDR3 spans 14 residues. V lost 5 bases, J lost 10 bases, and 18 bases lay in between. CDR3 nucleotides: TGTGCCAGCAGCCTGGGTAGGCGGGGCAGGGAGCAGTTCTTC. Its translation is CASSLGRRGREQFF.

This clone showed up just once. Here the CDR3 reads CASAADSRSFDEQFF. The CDR3 DNA reads TGCGCCAGCGCAGCCGATAGCCGAAGTTTTGATGAGCAGTTCTTC. V usage is TRBV10-2 and J usage is TRBJ2-1; D gene ambiguous. In germline, CDR1 is WSHSY, CDR2 SAAADI. This CDR3 spans 15 amino acids. The V gene lost 8 bases and the J gene lost 8 bases, with 22 bases spanning the gap.

This sequence joins TRBV10-1 and TRBJ2-3, with 7 positions matching TRBD2. The trim removed 0 bases at V and 1 base at J, leaving 7 bases unmatched. Germline CDR1 and CDR2: WNHNN and SYGVQD (reference sequence). The CDR3 extends over 17 amino acids. The CDR3 coding sequence is TGCGCCAGCAGTGAGTCGAGGAGCGGGGAAGGCACAGATACGCAGTATTTT. It specifies CASSESRSGEGTDTQYF.

V and J are TRBV20-1 and TRBJ2-3; possibly TRBD1 for D (6 bases). Trimming took off 4 bases at V and 4 bases at J, with 18 bases between the two ends. This CDR3 region has 15 residues. Germline CDR1 is DFQATT and CDR2 is SNEGSKA (reference sequence). This chain's CDR3 is CSATDRRGQADTQYF. For the CDR3, the DNA is TGCAGTGCTACTGACAGGCGAGGACAAGCAGATACGCAGTATTTT.

This chain joins TRBV18 and TRBJ1-2; D perhaps matches TRBD1 (6 bases). From germline, CDR1 is KGHSH and CDR2 LQKENI. Trimming removed 4 bases from V and 3 bases from J, with 15 bases in between. There are 15 residues in the CDR3. The CDR3 loop reads CASSRTQGVDYGYTF. CDR3 nucleotide sequence: TGTGCCAGCTCACGAACACAGGGTGTGGACTATGGCTACACCTTC.

The sample holds one count of this clone. The chain carries TRBV5-1 and TRBJ2-7, with TRBD2 matching over 8 bases. The CDR3 sequence is 15 residues long. Looked up from germline, CDR1 is SGHRS and CDR2 is YFSETQ. V shed 2 bases and J 5 bases; nucleotides not matched to a gene: 9. The CDR3 spells CASSFGSGGGNEQYF. The CDR3 DNA is TGCGCCAGCAGCTTTGGGAGCGGGGGTGGAAACGAGCAGTACTTC. The full variable domain, in which reference TRBV5-1 and TRBJ2-7 provide the parts outside the CDR3, is KAGVTQTPRYLIKTRGQQVTLSCSPISGHRSVSWYQQTPGQGLQFLFEYFSETQRNKGNFPGRFSGRQFSNSRSEMNVSTLELGDSALYLCASSFGSGGGNEQYFGPGTRLTVT.

This rearrangement joins TRBV18 to TRBJ2-3; D uncertain. The CDR3 is 12 amino acids. CDR1 and CDR2 from the germline V gene are KGHSH and LQKENI. V was pared by 6 bases and J by 0 bases, with 4 bases between. The CDR3, as DNA: TGTGCCAGCTCTGGGAGCACAGATACGCAGTATTTT. It translates to CASSGSTDTQYF.

The chain uses TRBV7-3 and TRBJ1-2, with 8 bases fitting TRBD1. The CDR3 totals 18 residues. V trimming: 5 bases; J trimming: 1 base; junction bases outside the gene matches: 15. Germline V CDR1 and CDR2: SGHTA, FQGTGA. The DNA for the CDR3 is TGTGCCAGCAGCCCGGTCCCGGGACAGGCGGATAGTAACTATGGCTACACCTTC. It is translated as CASSPVPGQADSNYGYTF.